A selection of T cell receptor beta chains follows, all from one sample in a study of early T cells in non-severe SARS-CoV-2 infection. TCRdb recomputed calls from the 5' RACE reads with MiXCR, one row per CDR3 protein. The sample has around 57,000 distinct CDR3 sequences, approximately 6.1% seen once. The sample was whole blood, taken at baseline. These receptor sequences come from an adult who was a healthcare worker with PCR-confirmed SARS-CoV-2 infection or an uninfected control (not recorded which). The CDR3 runs from the conserved cysteine through the conserved F or W. Fields, in order: D gene, clone size, J gene, V gene, CDR3 protein, CDR3 DNA. D genes are given only for firm matches. Only part of the rows carry a size: once, few, many, or a class if the clone is expanded.

NA few TRBJ2-7 TRBV27 CAGSLGTPPIEQYF TGTGCCGGCAGTTTAGGGACCCCCCCTATCGAGCAGTACTTC
NA few TRBJ1-5 TRBV12-3/TRBV12-4 CASTQTPGNQPQHF TGTGCCAGCACCCAAACCCCAGGGAATCAGCCCCAGCATTTT
NA many TRBJ1-2 TRBV24-1 CATSVGDLGYTF TGTGCCACCAGTGTCGGCGACCTGGGCTACACCTTC
NA few TRBJ1-5 TRBV20-1 CSVQQGRSNQPQHF TGCAGTGTTCAACAGGGTCGAAGCAATCAGCCCCAGCATTTT
NA NA TRBJ2-7 TRBV6-6 CASSYSRNEQYF TGTGCCAGCAGTTACTCCCGTAACGAGCAGTACTTC
TRBD2 many TRBJ2-7 TRBV12-3/TRBV12-4 CASSKGLAVSYEQYF TGTGCCAGCAGTAAGGGACTAGCGGTCTCCTACGAGCAGTACTTC
NA few TRBJ2-7 TRBV12-3/TRBV12-4 CASSLDSGRAGLNEQYF TGTGCCAGCAGTTTAGACAGCGGAAGAGCTGGGTTGAACGAGCAGTACTTC
TRBD2 many TRBJ2-3 TRBV11-2 CASSFGSGSWSTDTQYF TGTGCCAGCAGCTTCGGGAGCGGGAGTTGGAGCACAGATACGCAGTATTTT
TRBD2 many TRBJ2-3 TRBV29-1 CSVSALAGTSGTDTQYF TGCAGCGTATCGGCACTAGCGGGAACTTCTGGCACAGATACGCAGTATTTT
NA few TRBJ2-7 TRBV18 CASSPQGELYEQYF TGTGCCAGCTCACCCCAGGGTGAACTCTACGAGCAGTACTTC
TRBD1 many TRBJ1-2 TRBV4-3 CASSQPGGYYGYTF TGCGCCAGCAGCCAGCCAGGGGGGTACTATGGCTACACCTTC
NA many TRBJ1-5 TRBV12-3/TRBV12-4 CASSLGEGVATHF TGTGCCAGCAGTTTGGGGGAGGGAGTCGCGACGCATTTT
TRBD1 many TRBJ1-1 TRBV6-5 CASSPQGLEKRTEAFF TGTGCCAGCAGCCCACAGGGGTTGGAGAAGAGGACTGAAGCTTTCTTT
NA many TRBJ1-5 TRBV29-1 CSFKPGRRRDQPQHF TGCAGCTTCAAGCCGGGCAGGAGGAGGGATCAGCCCCAGCATTTT
TRBD1 many TRBJ2-7 TRBV28 CASSPGTGLPYIYEQYF TGTGCCAGCAGTCCGGGGACAGGGCTCCCCTACATCTACGAGCAGTACTTC
NA many TRBJ1-5 TRBV9 CASSVEPGTHSNQPQHF TGTGCCAGCAGCGTAGAGCCAGGGACTCATAGCAATCAGCCCCAGCATTTT
NA few TRBJ2-1 TRBV20-1 CSAREGTGDSLAGINEQFF TGCAGTGCTAGAGAAGGGACAGGGGACTCGCTAGCGGGGATCAATGAGCAGTTCTTC
NA many TRBJ2-1 TRBV7-2 CASSLFAGPGYNEQFF TGTGCCAGCAGCTTGTTTGCGGGCCCGGGGTACAATGAGCAGTTCTTC
NA many TRBJ2-1 TRBV19 CASSIGILDFSYNEQFF TGTGCCAGTAGTATAGGTATACTAGATTTCTCCTACAATGAGCAGTTCTTC
NA many TRBJ1-3 TRBV9 CASSAPIGGSGNTIYF TGTGCCAGCAGCGCCCCGATTGGAGGCTCTGGAAACACCATATATTTT
NA many TRBJ1-2 TRBV4-3 CASSQDGRGGNYGYTF TGCGCCAGCAGCCAAGATGGCAGAGGGGGGAACTATGGCTACACCTTC
NA many TRBJ1-5 TRBV7-3 CASSLSRDQPQHF TGTGCCAGCAGCTTAAGTCGGGATCAGCCCCAGCATTTT
NA many TRBJ1-1 TRBV28 CASSFRGLNTEAFF TGTGCCAGCAGTTTTAGGGGATTGAACACTGAAGCTTTCTTT
NA many TRBJ2-7 TRBV29-1 CSAGRGSYEQYF TGCAGCGCCGGGCGGGGATCCTACGAGCAGTACTTC
NA many TRBJ1-6 TRBV30 CAWMPGTYNSPLHF TGTGCCTGGATGCCCGGCACCTATAATTCACCCCTCCACTTT
NA many TRBJ1-2 TRBV5-6 CASSLLPNGYTF TGTGCCAGCAGCTTGTTACCAAATGGCTACACCTTC
NA many TRBJ1-1 TRBV29-1 CSVQGGSSTEAFF TGCAGCGTTCAGGGTGGTTCTAGCACTGAAGCTTTCTTT
TRBD2 many TRBJ2-1 TRBV29-1 CSVAGGSYNEQFF TGCAGCGTTGCTGGCGGGAGCTACAATGAGCAGTTCTTC
NA few TRBJ2-5 TRBV11-2 CASSLAPRSSETQYF TGTGCCAGCAGCTTAGCCCCCCGGTCCTCAGAGACCCAGTACTTC
NA NA TRBJ2-7 TRBV6-5 CASSYRREQYF TGTGCCAGCAGCTACCGGCGCGAGCAGTACTTC
TRBD2 many TRBJ2-1 TRBV20-1 CSAKGLAGNEQFF TGCAGTGCCAAGGGACTAGCGGGTAACGAGCAGTTCTTC
TRBD2 few TRBJ2-7 TRBV12-3/TRBV12-4 CASRTSGTYEQYF TGTGCCAGCAGAACTAGCGGGACCTACGAGCAGTACTTC
NA many TRBJ2-3 TRBV20-1 CSAKAWSSTDTQYF TGCAGTGCTAAGGCGTGGTCCAGCACAGATACGCAGTATTTT
NA many TRBJ2-7 TRBV21-1 CASSIGGFTYEQYF TGTGCCAGCAGCATAGGTGGCTTCACCTACGAGCAGTACTTC
TRBD2 many TRBJ2-1 TRBV29-1 CSVDSSGGYNEQFF TGCAGCGTTGACTCGAGCGGGGGTTACAATGAGCAGTTCTTC
NA NA TRBJ2-1 TRBV20-1 CSARSETYNEQFF TGCAGTGCTAGATCTGAGACCTACAATGAGCAGTTCTTC
NA many TRBJ1-3 TRBV7-9 CASSWDLSHSGNTIYF TGTGCCAGCAGCTGGGATTTAAGCCATAGTGGAAACACCATATATTTT
NA many TRBJ1-1 TRBV5-1 CASSLDQVNTEAFF TGCGCCAGCAGCTTGGATCAAGTGAACACTGAAGCTTTCTTT
TRBD2 many TRBJ2-3 TRBV10-1 CASSEAGTDTQYF TGCGCCAGCAGTGAAGCGGGAACAGATACGCAGTATTTT
NA few TRBJ2-5 TRBV29-1 CSVEDWRTDQETQYF TGCAGCGTTGAAGATTGGAGGACAGACCAAGAGACCCAGTACTTC
NA many TRBJ1-1 TRBV2 CASNTRGTEAFF TGTGCCAGCAACACCCGGGGCACTGAAGCTTTCTTT
TRBD1 NA TRBJ2-1 TRBV5-4 CASSPSPTGVDEQFF TGTGCCAGCAGCCCGTCCCCGACAGGGGTGGATGAGCAGTTCTTC
TRBD2 many TRBJ2-7 TRBV20-1 CSARSKAGVFEQYF TGCAGTGCTAGGTCAAAAGCGGGAGTCTTCGAGCAGTACTTC
TRBD1 many TRBJ2-7 TRBV7-9 CASSWPTQGAHEQYF TGTGCCAGCAGCTGGCCCACACAGGGGGCGCATGAGCAGTACTTC
NA many TRBJ1-5 TRBV12-3/TRBV12-4 CASSLGQQPQHF TGTGCCAGCAGTTTAGGACAACAGCCCCAGCATTTT
NA many TRBJ1-1 TRBV10-3 CAISESNAAFF TGTGCCATCAGTGAGTCGAATGCAGCTTTCTTT
NA many TRBJ1-5 TRBV27 CASSLSGIGQPQHF TGTGCCAGCAGTTTATCGGGGATAGGACAGCCCCAGCATTTT
NA many TRBJ2-7 TRBV28 CASSPSSARYEQYF TGTGCCAGCAGTCCTTCCTCCGCGAGGTACGAGCAGTACTTC
NA NA TRBJ2-2 TRBV30 CAWSLLSAAGELFF TGTGCCTGGAGCCTTTTATCGGCGGCCGGGGAGCTGTTTTTT
NA many TRBJ2-2 TRBV7-2 CASTRGQSTGELFF TGTGCCAGTACCCGTGGACAGTCCACCGGGGAGCTGTTTTTT
NA many TRBJ1-1 TRBV20-1 CSASEGSRFRNTEAFF TGCAGTGCATCGGAGGGGAGTCGTTTTAGGAACACTGAAGCTTTCTTT
TRBD2 NA TRBJ2-1 TRBV5-4 CASSPPSGRRNEQFF TGTGCCAGCAGTCCGCCCAGCGGGAGGCGGAATGAGCAGTTCTTC
NA NA TRBJ2-2 TRBV5-4 CASSFARGMDTGELFF TGTGCCAGCAGCTTCGCTCGGGGCATGGACACCGGGGAGCTGTTTTTT
TRBD1 medium-sized TRBJ2-3 TRBV29-1 CSGVQGAGTDTQYF TGCAGCGGTGTACAGGGGGCGGGCACAGATACGCAGTATTTT